This T cell receptor beta chain was retrieved from a study of PD-L1 blockade in urothelial cancer. Study at large: Researchers looked at the blood 3 weeks (second dose) and 6 weeks after treatment began.

Time point defined: peripheral blood 6 weeks after treatment start. Generated by immunoSEQ multiplex PCR, the TCRdb table keeps only in-frame clones and is missing some. The sample includes more than 90,000 clones, around 90% seen only once; the top ten take 3% to 4.5%. This CDR3 has 14 amino acids. Trimming removed 2 bases from V and 3 bases from J; junction bases left unmatched: 4. The germline CDR1 and CDR2 sequences are SGHNT and YYREEE (reference sequence). This specimen consisted of PBMCs, obtained around atezolizumab (anti-PD-L1) treatment. The J gene is TRBJ1-1, the V gene TRBV5-4, with TRBD1 identical over 7 bases. The sequence came from a man between 60 and 75 years old with urothelial cancer. The CDR3 sequence: CASSFGGQDTEAFF. The CDR3 DNA is TGTGCCAGCAGCTTCGGTGGACAGGACACTGAAGCTTTCTTT.